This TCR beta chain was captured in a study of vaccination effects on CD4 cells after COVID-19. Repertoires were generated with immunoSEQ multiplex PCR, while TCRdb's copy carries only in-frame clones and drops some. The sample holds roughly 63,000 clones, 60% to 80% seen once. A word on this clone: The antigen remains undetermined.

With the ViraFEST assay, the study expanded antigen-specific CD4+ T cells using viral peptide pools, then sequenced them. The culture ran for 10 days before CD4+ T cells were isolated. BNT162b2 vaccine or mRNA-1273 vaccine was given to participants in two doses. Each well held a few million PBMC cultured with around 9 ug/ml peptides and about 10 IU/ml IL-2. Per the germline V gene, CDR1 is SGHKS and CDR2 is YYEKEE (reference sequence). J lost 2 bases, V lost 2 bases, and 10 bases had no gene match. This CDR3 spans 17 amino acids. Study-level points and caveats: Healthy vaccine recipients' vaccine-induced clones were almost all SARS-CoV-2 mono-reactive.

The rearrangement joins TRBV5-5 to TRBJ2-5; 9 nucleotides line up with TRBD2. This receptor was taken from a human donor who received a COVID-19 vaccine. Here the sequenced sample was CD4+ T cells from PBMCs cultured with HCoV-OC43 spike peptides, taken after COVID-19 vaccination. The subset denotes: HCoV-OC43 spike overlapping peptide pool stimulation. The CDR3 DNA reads TGTGCCAGCAGCTTTATAGCCACTAGCGGGCGGCAAGAGACCCAGTACTTC. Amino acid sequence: CASSFIATSGRQETQYF.